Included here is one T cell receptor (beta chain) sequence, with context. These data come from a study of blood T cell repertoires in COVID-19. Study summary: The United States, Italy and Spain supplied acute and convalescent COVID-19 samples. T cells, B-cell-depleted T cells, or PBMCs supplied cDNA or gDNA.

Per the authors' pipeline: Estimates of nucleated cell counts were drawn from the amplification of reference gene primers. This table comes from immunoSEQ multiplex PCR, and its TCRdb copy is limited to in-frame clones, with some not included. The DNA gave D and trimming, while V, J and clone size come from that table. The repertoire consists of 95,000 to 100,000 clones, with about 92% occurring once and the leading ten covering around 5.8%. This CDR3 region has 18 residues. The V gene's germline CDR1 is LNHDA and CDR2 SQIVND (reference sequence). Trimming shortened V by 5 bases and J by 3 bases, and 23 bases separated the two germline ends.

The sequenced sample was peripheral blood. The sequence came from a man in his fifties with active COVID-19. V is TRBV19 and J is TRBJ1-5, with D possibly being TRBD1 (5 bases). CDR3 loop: CASSPGPRQPPPNQPQHF. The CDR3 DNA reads TGTGCCAGTAGTCCAGGGCCCAGGCAACCCCCCCCCAATCAGCCCCAGCATTTT.